These 15 T cell receptor beta chains originate from one sample sequenced in a study of blood T cell repertoires in COVID-19 (dated by TCRdb to 2020 to 2021). The library was prepared using the immunoSEQ multiplex PCR assay. TCRdb's version of the immuneACCESS table is confined to in-frame rearrangements and falls short of the full clone set. An unresolved V gene accounts for under half of the shortfall where checked; the remainder is of unknown origin. Present in this sample are over 300,000 clones, 85% to 90% of which were seen just once. Roughly 6.8% of the sample rests with the top ten. What was sequenced was peripheral blood. The source is a young man with active or convalescent COVID-19.

The rearrangement joins TRBV28 to TRBJ2-7; a weak D match, TRBD1 (5 bases). The germline gives CDR1 MDHEN, CDR2 SYDVKM. V was shortened by 5 bases and J by 3 bases, with 8 bases between the two germline ends. The CDR3 is 12 amino acids. CDR3 region: CASSPGFYEQYF. CDR3 bases: TGTGCCAGCAGTCCAGGGTTCTACGAGCAGTACTTC.

The chain recombines TRBV7-2 with TRBJ1-2; 7 bases agree with TRBD1. The V gene end was trimmed by 4 bases and the J gene end by 4 bases; junction bases not matched to a gene: 6. The CDR3 contains 14 residues. Germline V gene lookup returns CDR1 SGHTA and CDR2 FQGNSA. In DNA form, the CDR3 reads TGTGCCAGCAGCTCCGGCGACAGGGTCTATGGCTACACCTTC. Translated: CASSSGDRVYGYTF.

The chain recombines TRBV6-2 or TRBV6-3 with TRBJ2-1; TRBD1 matches at 9 bases. Germline lookup yields CDR1 MNHEY and CDR2 SVGEGT. The CDR3 spans 15 residues. Trimming took 5 bases from V and 6 from J; bases not matched to a gene: 8. CDR3 bases: TGTGCCAGCAGTCGATTCGGGACAGGGATCAATGAGCAGTTCTTC. It yields the protein CASSRFGTGINEQFF.

J is TRBJ1-1 and V is TRBV4-1, with no clear D. With 1 base removed from V and 0 bases from J, the gap between germline ends came to 3 bases. Germline values: CDR1 MGHRA, CDR2 YSYEKL. The CDR3 spans 13 residues. The CDR3 is CASSQVVNTEAFF. In nucleotides, the CDR3 is TGCGCCAGCAGCCAAGTCGTGAACACTGAAGCTTTCTTT.

The chain links TRBV27 to TRBJ1-5; 7 bases line up with TRBD1. Trimming at V came to 5 bases and at J to 2 bases, leaving 6 bases not matched to a gene. CDR1 and CDR2 from the germline V gene are MNHEY and SMNVEV (reference sequence). CDR3 length: 15 amino acids. CDR3 sequence: CASSRRQGGNQPQHF. The CDR3 nucleotides are TGTGCCAGCAGTAGACGACAGGGTGGCAATCAGCCCCAGCATTTT.

The chain employs TRBV24-1 and TRBJ1-1, with D tentatively TRBD1 (5 bases). This CDR3 has 12 amino acids. Germline-derived CDR1 and CDR2 are KGHDR and SFDVKD. V lost 2 bases and J 6 bases, leaving 6 bases between the germline ends. DNA of the CDR3: TGTGCCACCAGTGATTGGGGGGCTGAAGCTTTCTTT. Its translation: CATSDWGAEAFF.

This clone has just a few counts. This chain joins TRBV7-3 and TRBJ1-6; no reliable D call. Trimming shortened V by 0 bases and J by 6 bases, and 9 bases separated the two germline ends. CDR1 and CDR2 (germline): SGHTA, FQGTGA. The CDR3 contains 15 residues. The CDR3 is CASSLTSLGNSPLHF. In DNA form, the CDR3 reads TGTGCCAGCAGCTTAACGAGTCTCGGTAATTCACCCCTCCACTTT. Drawing the rest from reference TRBV7-3 and TRBJ1-6, the complete variable domain is GAGVSQTPSNKVTEKGKYVELRCDPISGHTALYWYRQSLGQGPEFLIYFQGTGAADDSGLPNDRFFAVRPEGSVSTLKIQRTERGDSAVYLCASSLTSLGNSPLHFGNGTRLTVT.

The chain is built from TRBV6-4 and TRBJ2-1, with TRBD2 identical over 8 bases. The CDR3 totals 15 residues. CDR1 is MRHNA and CDR2 is SNTAGT in the germline V gene. J lost 6 bases, V lost 9 bases, and 13 bases had no gene match. The CDR3 loop reads CASTEIAGSLNEQFF. CDR3 coding DNA: TGTGCCAGTACCGAAATAGCGGGGAGTCTCAATGAGCAGTTCTTC.

The chain employs TRBV9 and TRBJ2-7; 7 positions agree with TRBD1. V lost 2 bases, J lost 5 bases, and 7 bases stayed unmatched. Germline loops: CDR1 SGDLS, CDR2 YYNGEE. The CDR3 is made up of 14 amino acids. CDR3 in DNA: TGTGCCAGCAGCGTTGGACAGGTCCCGAACGAGCAGTACTTC. Protein product: CASSVGQVPNEQYF.

CDR3 DNA sequence: TGTGCCAGTATATCGCTGGGAGGGTCTCACGCCATGAAAGCTTTCTTT. Residues: CASISLGGSHAMKAFF. The gene calls are TRBV19 and TRBJ1-1; D is undetermined. The germline V gene encodes CDR1 LNHDA and CDR2 SQIVND (reference sequence). The length of the CDR3 is 16 residues. V lost 7 bases and J lost 9, with 27 bases in between.

This chain joins TRBV27 and TRBJ2-7; 9 bases match TRBD1. The V segment lost 9 bases and the J segment 3 bases; nucleotides outside the gene matches: 12. The germline gives CDR1 MNHEY, CDR2 SMNVEV (reference sequence). The CDR3 contains 15 residues. This CDR3 reads CASCRTGASNYEQYF. CDR3 nucleotides: TGTGCCAGTTGCCGGACAGGGGCTTCTAACTACGAGCAGTACTTC.

The chain joins TRBV28 to TRBJ1-2; D uncertain. This CDR3 has 15 amino acids. The ends were cut back, 5 bases at V and 5 bases at J, with 18 bases in the middle. Germline loops: CDR1 MDHEN, CDR2 SYDVKM. CDR3 bases: TGTGCCAGCAGTGCTACCTCTACACGGAGGTATGGCTACACCTTC. This codes for CASSATSTRRYGYTF.

The chain recombines TRBV7-2 with TRBJ1-2, with TRBD1 matching over 7 bases. With 5 bases clipped from V and 4 bases from J, the junction kept 10 bases outside the gene matches. The CDR3 runs 15 residues. CDR1 and CDR2 (germline): SGHTA, FQGNSA. The CDR3 is CASSQRQGPFYGYTF. The CDR3 DNA is TGTGCCAGCAGCCAGCGACAGGGCCCTTTCTATGGCTACACCTTC.

The genes are TRBV5-1 and TRBJ2-7, with 11 bases lining up with TRBD2. J lost 3 bases, V lost 4 bases, and 3 bases had no gene match. The CDR3 totals 14 residues. The germline V gene encodes CDR1 SGHRS and CDR2 YFSETQ. The CDR3 region is CASSPTSGGYEQYF. In nucleotides, the CDR3 is TGCGCCAGCAGCCCTACTAGCGGGGGCTACGAGCAGTACTTC.

The V and J genes are TRBV9 and TRBJ2-5; 10 bases fit TRBD2. Germline V gene data show CDR1 as SGDLS and CDR2 as YYNGEE. CDR3 size: 17 residues. The V segment lost 0 bases and the J segment 5 bases; nucleotides outside the gene matches: 10. Here the CDR3 DNA reads TGTGCCAGCAGCGTAGGGGTAGCGGGGGGAGCGAGGGAGACCCAGTACTTC. Translated, it gives CASSVGVAGGARETQYF.